This TCR beta chain was sequenced during a study of glioma-infiltrating T cells. Regarding the study as a whole: Non-neoplastic patients had below-expected tissue-blood divergence, while all gliomas exceeded expectation.

This clonotype has a handful of counts. Its specificity is not known. CDR1 and CDR2 (germline): SNHLY, FYNNEI. Trimming cost V 2 bases and J 6 bases; bases outside gene matches: 7. This CDR3 region has 15 residues. Amplification of TCR alpha and beta CDR3 regions from RNA used iRepertoire nested multiplex PCR. TCRdb itself ran the multiplex PCR reads through MiXCR, one entry per CDR3 protein. The profile shows approximately 140,000 distinct CDR3 sequences, around 25% of them singletons. The sample was glioma tissue, nonneoplastic brain tissue, or PBMCs (not recorded which). The sequence was collected from a human donor with low-grade glioma or glioblastoma, undergoing nonglioma brain surgery, or in good health (not recorded which). This chain joins TRBV2 and TRBJ1-2; 9 bases map to TRBD1. This CDR3 reads CASSENWTGADGYTF. The CDR3 nucleotides are TGTGCCAGCAGTGAAAATTGGACAGGGGCGGATGGCTACACCTTC.